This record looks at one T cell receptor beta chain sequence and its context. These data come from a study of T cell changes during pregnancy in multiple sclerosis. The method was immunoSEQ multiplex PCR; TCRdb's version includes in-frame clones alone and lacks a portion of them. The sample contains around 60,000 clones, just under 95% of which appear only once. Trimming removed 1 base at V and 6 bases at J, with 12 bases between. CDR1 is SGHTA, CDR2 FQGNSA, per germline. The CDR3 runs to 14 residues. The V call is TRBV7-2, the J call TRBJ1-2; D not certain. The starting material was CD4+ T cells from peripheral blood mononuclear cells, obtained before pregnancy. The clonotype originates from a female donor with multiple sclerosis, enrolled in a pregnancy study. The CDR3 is CASSLVGWEDGYTF. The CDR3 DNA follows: TGTGCCAGCAGCTTAGTAGGATGGGAGGATGGCTACACCTTC.